This T cell receptor beta chain originates from a study of cytomegalovirus exposure and HLA in healthy donors. The CDR3 spans 16 residues. The germline V and J ends were trimmed by 8 bases and 5 bases, with 24 bases remaining between them. Germline CDR1 LGHNT, CDR2 FRNRAP. In the PCR, 60 Vbeta and 13 Jbeta primers were used. Produced via immunoSEQ multiplex PCR; TCRdb's table is partial and in-frame only. The sample records some 30,000 clones, roughly 44% being singletons. General study findings and limits: Follow-up analysis seemed to connect common viral pathogens with several of the most significant clusters identified. Certain sequence variants were highly shared and formed a cluster, and this cluster was likely a sequencing artifact. Later analysis associated a missense DCLRE1C variant with TCR beta V- and J-gene trimming. TRBV6-2, TRBV6-3 and some other V segments were excluded as indistinguishable.

Concerning this clone itself: Its antigen is undetermined.

The sequence came from a woman in her 50s in good health and CMV-seronegative. The J gene is TRBJ1-1, the V gene TRBV12-5; tentatively, D is TRBD1 (5 bases). Material: PBMCs. CDR3 sequence (DNA): TGTGCTAGTCCGCCGCTGACAGAACTCTTCGGAACTGAAGCTTTCTTT. Protein product: CASPPLTELFGTEAFF.